One TCR beta chain is described in this entry. This sample was included in a study of blood T cell repertoires in COVID-19. Study information: Donors in the United States, Italy and Spain gave samples during acute or convalescent COVID-19. PBMCs, B-cell-depleted T cells, or T cells provided the cDNA or gDNA that made up the material.

Under the authors' procedure: Reference gene primers were amplified, and this amplification served to estimate nucleated cell counts. The protocol was immunoSEQ multiplex PCR, while the TCRdb copy is restricted to in-frame clones and leaves out a portion. The V and J calls and clone size were taken over from that table, and D and trimming were inferred from the DNA. The table shows tens of thousands of clones, with roughly 77% occurring only once. The sequence was collected from a human donor in a cohort sampled during active COVID-19. Material for sequencing was peripheral blood.

The CDR3 coding sequence is TGCGCCAGCAGTGAAAGCGGGAGGGGCTCCTACGAGCAGTACTTC. Residues: CASSESGRGSYEQYF. V is TRBV5-1 and J is TRBJ2-7, with 10 bases that match TRBD2. CDR1 is SGHRS and CDR2 is YFSETQ in the germline V gene. V gave up 5 bases and J gave up 0 bases; unmatched junction bases: 5. CDR3 length equals 15 residues.